This T cell receptor beta chain was retrieved from a study of cytomegalovirus exposure and HLA in healthy donors. Study-wide points: Most of the TCR beta V segments (in an earlier analysis) were productive either about 87% or about 30% of the time. In vitro, a few CMV-associated chains proved specific for CMV antigens.

A multiplex PCR was run with 60 Vbeta primers and 13 Jbeta primers. Using immunoSEQ multiplex PCR, the repertoire was profiled, and TCRdb retains in-frame clones only, with some absent. This table has 99,000 or so clones, about 78% appearing once. This CDR3 is built from 16 residues. Germline values: CDR1 MDHEN, CDR2 SYDVKM. Trimming pared 7 bases from V and 4 bases from J, leaving 22 bases between. This clone was observed a single time. Antigen unknown. The J gene is TRBJ1-1, the V gene TRBV28; no firm D call. This TCR was sampled from a man younger than 40 in good health and CMV-seronegative. The sample comprised PBMCs. The CDR3 is CASTLSPIRVGTEAFF. DNA for the CDR3: TGTGCCAGCACCCTTTCACCCATCCGGGTCGGCACTGAAGCTTTCTTT.